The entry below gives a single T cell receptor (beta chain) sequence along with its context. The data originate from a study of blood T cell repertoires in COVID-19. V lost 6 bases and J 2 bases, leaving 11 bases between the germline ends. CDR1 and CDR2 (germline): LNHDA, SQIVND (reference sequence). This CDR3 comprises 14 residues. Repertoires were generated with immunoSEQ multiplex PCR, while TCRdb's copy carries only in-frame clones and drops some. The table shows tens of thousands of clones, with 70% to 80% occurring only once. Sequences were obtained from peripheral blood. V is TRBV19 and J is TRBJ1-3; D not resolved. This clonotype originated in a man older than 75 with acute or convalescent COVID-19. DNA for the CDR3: TGTGCCAGTAGCCCCGTGAGAGCTGGAAACACCATATATTTT. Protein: CASSPVRAGNTIYF.